The 25 T cell receptor beta chains presented below share a single source sample, sequenced in a study of blood T cell repertoires in COVID-19. Repertoires were generated with immunoSEQ multiplex PCR, while TCRdb's copy carries only in-frame clones and drops some. This table holds 60,000 to 70,000 clones, less than 90% found once. Sequenced input: peripheral blood. The receptors come from a man aged 50-60 years with active COVID-19.

The chain joins TRBV3-1 (or the pseudogene TRBV3-2) to TRBJ2-3; possible D gene TRBD2, 6 bases. Trimming took 6 bases from V and 3 from J, leaving 19 bases between them. This CDR3 has 16 amino acids. Germline V lookup: CDR1 LGHDT, CDR2 YNNKEL (reference sequence). The CDR3 sequence is CASRREGGSKTDTQYF. Written as DNA, the CDR3 is TGTGCCAGCAGACGAGAAGGAGGGAGTAAGACAGATACGCAGTATTTT.

V gene TRBV19 combines with J gene TRBJ2-1; TRBD2 matches 12 bases. This CDR3 is 16 amino acids long. Per germline, CDR1 LNHDA and CDR2 SQIVND (reference sequence). V shed 10 bases and J 4 bases; nucleotides not matched to a gene: 11. DNA for the CDR3: TGTGCCACCCTATTAACCGGGACTAGCGGGTACAATGAGCAGTTCTTC. Translated, it gives CATLLTGTSGYNEQFF.

This chain connects TRBV4-2 to TRBJ1-6; TRBD1 matches at 9 bases. The germline gives CDR1 LGHNA, CDR2 YNFKEQ. There are 17 residues in the CDR3. The J segment lost 6 bases and the V segment lost 1 base, leaving 7 bases of the junction unmatched. The CDR3 loop is CASSQGVGTGINSPLHF. The CDR3 DNA reads as TGTGCCAGCAGCCAAGGGGTAGGGACAGGGATTAATTCACCCCTCCACTTT.

The chain links TRBV10-3 to TRBJ2-1; D might be TRBD2 (6 bases). The CDR3 has 13 amino acids. Per germline, CDR1 ENHRY and CDR2 SYGVKD. Trimming cost V 6 bases and J 9 bases, with 15 bases left between them. The CDR3 DNA reads as TGTGCCATCAGGCCGGGTCTGGGGGGTGAGCAGTTCTTC. Translating gives CAIRPGLGGEQFF.

V is TRBV5-5 and J is TRBJ2-4, with D possibly being TRBD2 (5 bases). This CDR3 region has 15 residues. Germline values: CDR1 SGHKS, CDR2 YYEKEE (reference sequence). V lost 4 bases and J lost 3, with 14 bases in between. This CDR3 is CASSPLPEVKNIQYF. The CDR3 DNA reads TGTGCCAGCAGCCCCCTCCCGGAGGTCAAAAACATTCAGTACTTC.

V gene TRBV7-3 combines with J gene TRBJ1-5; a weak D match, TRBD1 (5 bases). CDR1 is SGHTA and CDR2 is FQGTGA in the germline V gene. The V and J ends lost 1 base and 6 bases respectively, with 7 bases between them. The CDR3 consists of 13 residues. The CDR3 loop is CASSLMGGQPQHF. In DNA, the CDR3 is TGTGCCAGCAGCTTAATGGGGGGTCAGCCCCAGCATTTT.

The chain recombines TRBV4-3 with TRBJ1-2; TRBD1 matches 9 bases. The CDR3 is 18 residues long. The J segment lost 2 bases and the V segment lost 0 bases, leaving 10 bases of the junction unmatched. Germline V CDR1 and CDR2: LGHNA, YSLEER. The CDR3 protein is CASSQDATSGTGNYGYTF. Here the CDR3 DNA reads TGCGCCAGCAGCCAAGATGCCACCTCAGGGACAGGGAACTATGGCTACACCTTC.

V and J are TRBV5-4 and TRBJ2-7; tentative D call: TRBD2 (6 bases). CDR1 is SGHNT and CDR2 is YYREEE in the germline V gene (reference sequence). The CDR3 covers 15 residues. V was shortened by 0 bases and J by 1 base, with 11 bases between the two germline ends. In DNA, the CDR3 is TGTGCCAGCAGCTTGGATGCGGGGCTATCCTACGAGCAGTACTTC. It translates to CASSLDAGLSYEQYF.

The J gene is TRBJ2-1, the V gene TRBV5-1, with TRBD2 identical over 7 bases. The CDR3 runs 15 residues. The J segment lost 5 bases and the V segment lost 0 bases, leaving 5 bases of the junction unmatched. Germline CDR1 is SGHRS and CDR2 is YFSETQ. The CDR3 bases are TGCGCCAGCAGCTTGGGATGGACTAGAAACAATGAGCAGTTCTTC. It specifies CASSLGWTRNNEQFF.

V is TRBV5-6 and J is TRBJ2-7; 7 positions match TRBD1. CDR1 and CDR2 (germline): SGHDT, YYEEEE. V trimming: 2 bases; J trimming: 0 bases; junction bases outside the gene matches: 8. CDR3 size: 16 residues. In DNA form, the CDR3 reads TGTGCCAGCAGCTTTTTAGGGACAGAGAGCTCCTACGAGCAGTACTTC. Protein sequence: CASSFLGTESSYEQYF.

The J gene is TRBJ2-7, the V gene TRBV7-2; D perhaps matches TRBD1 (5 bases). The CDR3 consists of 15 residues. Trimming cost V 5 bases and J 3 bases, with 17 bases left between them. Germline V lookup: CDR1 SGHTA, CDR2 FQGNSA. CDR3 protein: CASSPDSHVLYEQYF. The CDR3 region has the DNA TGTGCCAGCAGCCCCGACAGTCATGTACTCTACGAGCAGTACTTC.

This clone was seen just once. This sequence joins TRBV5-4 and TRBJ2-7; 10 nucleotides agree with TRBD2. The CDR3 covers 15 residues. Germline CDR1 is SGHNT and CDR2 is YYREEE (reference sequence). J gave up 2 bases and V 2 bases, and 4 bases lay outside the gene matches. In DNA, the CDR3 is TGTGCCAGCAGCTTAAGAGCGGGAGGGCCCTACGAGCAGTACTTC. The encoded protein is CASSLRAGGPYEQYF.

This chain joins TRBV24-1 and TRBJ1-6; 8 positions agree with TRBD1. CDR1 KGHDR and CDR2 SFDVKD come from the germline V gene. The CDR3 runs to 14 residues. Trimming removed 6 bases from V and 9 bases from J; junction bases left unmatched: 6. CDR3 amino acids: CATSPDRGGSPLHF. The DNA for the CDR3 is TGTGCCACCAGTCCTGACAGGGGAGGTTCACCCCTCCACTTT.

The chain links TRBV9 to TRBJ2-1; 8 bases line up with TRBD2. The CDR3 is 15 amino acids. The V gene end was trimmed by 1 base and the J gene end by 4 bases; junction bases not matched to a gene: 4. Germline loops: CDR1 SGDLS, CDR2 YYNGEE. CDR3 loop: CASSVWLAGYNEQFF. The CDR3 DNA reads as TGTGCCAGCAGCGTATGGCTAGCGGGTTACAATGAGCAGTTCTTC.

V is TRBV15 and J is TRBJ1-2; no firm D call. The CDR3 runs to 14 residues. The V gene lost 0 bases and the J gene lost 1 base, with 6 bases spanning the gap. Germline-derived CDR1 and CDR2 are LNHNV and YYDKDF (reference sequence). This CDR3 is CATSRDKSNYGYTF. CDR3 in DNA: TGTGCCACCAGCAGAGATAAGAGTAACTATGGCTACACCTTC.

The chain links TRBV11-3 to TRBJ2-2, with a possible D match to TRBD2 (6 bases). V gave up 5 bases and J gave up 5 bases, with 15 bases separating them. The CDR3 consists of 15 residues. From germline, CDR1 is SGHNT and CDR2 YENEEA. CDR3 residues: CASSPQGLKTGELFF. CDR3 nucleotide sequence: TGTGCCAGCAGCCCGCAGGGACTGAAGACCGGGGAGCTGTTTTTT.

The chain couples TRBV10-2 to TRBJ2-3; 9 bases agree with TRBD2. This CDR3 has 16 residues. Germline V gene data show CDR1 as WSHSY and CDR2 as SAAADI. The V gene end was trimmed by 2 bases and the J gene end by 7 bases; junction bases not matched to a gene: 10. CDR3 sequence reads: CASSEAGGVGAYTQYF. CDR3 nucleotides: TGCGCCAGCAGTGAGGCGGGAGGGGTCGGGGCCTATACGCAGTATTTT.

V is TRBV5-1 and J is TRBJ2-2, with D perhaps TRBD1 (5 bases). V was trimmed by 6 bases and J by 1 base, leaving 10 bases between them. The germline gives CDR1 SGHRS, CDR2 YFSETQ. This CDR3 is 14 amino acids long. The CDR3 is CASNPDRNTGELFF. CDR3 bases: TGCGCCAGCAATCCTGACAGGAACACCGGGGAGCTGTTTTTT.

A single count supports this clone. V usage is TRBV10-3 and J usage is TRBJ2-3; the D gene is possibly TRBD2 (6 bases). V lost 7 bases and J 0 bases, leaving 14 bases between the germline ends. The CDR3 consists of 15 residues. Per germline, CDR1 ENHRY and CDR2 SYGVKD. The DNA for the CDR3 is TGTGCCATCATTGCGGGAAGGACTAGCACAGATACGCAGTATTTT. Its protein is CAIIAGRTSTDTQYF.

V is TRBV5-1 and J is TRBJ2-2; 9 nucleotides match TRBD1. The length of the CDR3 is 17 residues. The germline CDR1 and CDR2 sequences are SGHRS and YFSETQ. Trimming took 4 bases from V and 6 from J; bases not matched to a gene: 13. Here the CDR3 reads CASSASRGQGYPGELFF. In nucleotides, the CDR3 is TGCGCCAGCAGCGCCAGCCGCGGACAGGGGTACCCCGGGGAGCTGTTTTTT.

The rearrangement links TRBV29-1 to TRBJ2-5, with TRBD1 matching 8 bases. This CDR3 region has 13 residues. Germline V gene lookup returns CDR1 SQVTM and CDR2 ANQGSEA. With 7 bases clipped from V and 5 bases from J, the junction kept 9 bases outside the gene matches. The CDR3 sequence: CSARQGRVETQYF. The CDR3 DNA is TGCAGCGCTCGACAGGGGAGAGTGGAGACCCAGTACTTC.

J is TRBJ1-2 and V is TRBV4-1; 9 bases map to TRBD1. The junction had 10 bases not matched to a gene; V was cut back by 1 base and J by 4 bases. The CDR3 is 17 residues long. The germline gives CDR1 MGHRA, CDR2 YSYEKL. The CDR3 DNA is TGCGCCAGCAGCCAAGCTGGTTGGGACAGGGTGACCTATGGCTACACCTTC. Encoded protein: CASSQAGWDRVTYGYTF.

This clone came up once. The V gene is TRBV5-1, the J gene TRBJ2-3; 7 positions agree with TRBD1. Per germline, CDR1 SGHRS and CDR2 YFSETQ. The CDR3 totals 15 residues. The J segment lost 8 bases and the V segment lost 6 bases, leaving 15 bases of the junction unmatched. The CDR3 bases are TGCGCCAGCAAGGGTGGCTCAGGGGGTTTTATTACGCAGTATTTT. This codes for CASKGGSGGFITQYF.

The V and J genes are TRBV7-3 and TRBJ2-2; 7 positions agree with TRBD1. Germline values: CDR1 SGHTA, CDR2 FQGTGA. The CDR3 runs to 16 residues. The junction had 13 bases not matched to a gene; V was cut back by 5 bases and J by 7 bases. The chain's CDR3 is CASSPRKTGLGGELFF. The CDR3 bases are TGTGCCAGCAGCCCCCGGAAGACAGGGTTGGGCGGGGAGCTGTTTTTT.

The chain couples TRBV9 to TRBJ2-3; no clear D. Germline assignment: CDR1 SGDLS and CDR2 YYNGEE. V was clipped by 3 bases and J by 4 bases, with 15 bases between them. The CDR3 spans 15 residues. The CDR3 DNA follows: TGTGCCAGCAGCGGTTCCCCCTCTTGGCCAGATACGCAGTATTTT. Translating gives CASSGSPSWPDTQYF.